A single sample is the source of the 32 T cell receptor beta chains below, sequenced in a study of blood T cell repertoires in COVID-19. Sequencing was performed with immunoSEQ multiplex PCR; in TCRdb, only in-frame clones are kept and a portion is missing. In the table there are hundreds of thousands of clones, about 88% of which are singletons. Sequenced sample: peripheral blood. These receptor sequences come from a woman aged 55-69 years with COVID-19, enrolled during active disease.

The sample holds one count of this clone. The chain has TRBV7-6 and TRBJ2-1; D is perhaps TRBD2 (5 bases). The V end was cut by 1 base, the J end by 2 bases, with 12 bases between. Germline lookup yields CDR1 SGHVS and CDR2 FNYEAQ. CDR3 size: 16 residues. CDR3 nucleotide sequence: TGTGCCAGCAGCTTAGAGGCGGGCCGAACCTACAATGAGCAGTTCTTC. Its translation is CASSLEAGRTYNEQFF.

The V call is TRBV7-6, the J call TRBJ2-2; TRBD2 aligns across 7 bases. The CDR3 totals 16 residues. Germline CDR1 SGHVS, CDR2 FNYEAQ. V was clipped by 4 bases and J by 4 bases; unmatched bases: 9. CDR3 sequence reads: CASSSERGLGTGELFF. As DNA, the CDR3 is TGTGCCAGCAGCTCCGAGCGGGGTCTCGGCACCGGGGAGCTGTTTTTT.

The genes are TRBV5-4 and TRBJ1-1; TRBD1 agrees at 7 bases. The CDR3 contains 12 residues. Looked up from germline, CDR1 is SGHNT and CDR2 is YYREEE (reference sequence). V trimming: 0 bases; J trimming: 7 bases; junction bases outside the gene matches: 0. This chain's CDR3 is CASSLDRGEAFF. CDR3 DNA: TGTGCCAGCAGCTTGGACAGGGGTGAAGCTTTCTTT.

CDR3: CASLQGNEQFF. In DNA, the CDR3 is TGTGCCAGCCTCCAGGGAAATGAGCAGTTCTTC. The rearrangement uses TRBV3-1 (or the pseudogene TRBV3-2) and TRBJ2-1; D may be TRBD1 (5 bases). CDR1 LGHDT and CDR2 YNNKEL come from the germline V gene (reference sequence). There are 11 residues in the CDR3. Trimming removed 8 bases from V and 7 bases from J, with 9 bases in between.

This clone came up once. The chain couples TRBV19 to TRBJ1-2; TRBD1 agrees at 7 bases. The CDR3 consists of 12 residues. J lost 4 bases, V lost 6 bases, and 2 bases had no gene match. The germline gives CDR1 LNHDA, CDR2 SQIVND (reference sequence). The CDR3 coding sequence is TGTGCCAGTAGGGCAGGGGGCTATGGCTACACCTTC. This codes for CASRAGGYGYTF.

This clone was seen only a few times. V usage is TRBV7-3 and J usage is TRBJ2-1; maybe TRBD1 (6 bases). Germline V gene sequence: CDR1 SGHTA, CDR2 FQGTGA. The V end lost 4 bases, the J end lost 8 bases, and 15 bases lay between the germline ends. The CDR3 has 14 amino acids. The CDR3 is CASSYWAQGYEQFF. CDR3 sequence (DNA): TGTGCCAGCAGCTACTGGGCACAGGGATATGAGCAGTTCTTC.

The V and J genes are TRBV6-2 or TRBV6-3 and TRBJ2-3; 7 bases match TRBD2. The CDR3 is made up of 17 amino acids. Germline V gene lookup returns CDR1 MNHEY and CDR2 SVGEGT. The trim removed 6 bases at V and 2 bases at J, leaving 14 bases unmatched. CDR3 residues: CASSPTGRESFTDTQYF. CDR3 coding DNA: TGTGCCAGCAGCCCTACGGGGCGGGAGTCATTCACAGATACGCAGTATTTT.

J is TRBJ2-1 and V is TRBV7-8, with 7 positions matching TRBD2. The V gene's germline CDR1 is SGHVS and CDR2 FQNEAQ. This CDR3 contains 15 residues. V shed 1 base, J shed 2 bases, and the junction held 2 bases outside the gene matches. The CDR3 spells CASSLGGGPYNEQFF. CDR3 nucleotide sequence: TGTGCCAGCAGCTTAGGCGGGGGTCCCTACAATGAGCAGTTCTTC.

The chain links TRBV5-1 to TRBJ2-7; 10 bases fit TRBD2. The CDR3 loop spans 18 amino acids. The trim removed 0 bases at V and 1 base at J, leaving 10 bases unmatched. CDR1 is SGHRS, CDR2 YFSETQ, per germline. CDR3 bases: TGCGCCAGCAGCTTGGTCCCCCCTGGTAGCGGGGGGTCCTACGAGCAGTACTTC. It codes for CASSLVPPGSGGSYEQYF.

The chain carries TRBV7-3 and TRBJ1-6; TRBD1 aligns across 11 bases. V gave up 6 bases and J gave up 8 bases; unmatched junction bases: 3. The CDR3 is 14 residues long. Germline V gene sequence: CDR1 SGHTA, CDR2 FQGTGA. The CDR3 spells CASSSGQGDSPLHF. As DNA, the CDR3 is TGTGCCAGCAGTTCGGGACAGGGGGATTCACCCCTCCACTTT.

This rearrangement joins TRBV4-2 to TRBJ2-1; 11 bases line up with TRBD2. The V gene end was trimmed by 1 base and the J gene end by 6 bases; junction bases not matched to a gene: 5. This CDR3 has 16 amino acids. In germline, CDR1 is LGHNA, CDR2 YNFKEQ. The CDR3 DNA follows: TGTGCCAGCAGCCAAGTATCGACTAGCGGGGTCAATGAGCAGTTCTTC. Translation: CASSQVSTSGVNEQFF.

The J gene is TRBJ1-5, the V gene TRBV4-1, with 10 positions matching TRBD1. CDR3 size: 17 residues. V gave up 3 bases and J gave up 5 bases; unmatched junction bases: 10. The germline gives CDR1 MGHRA, CDR2 YSYEKL. The DNA of the CDR3 is TGCGCCAGCAGCCATCCTGCCCGGGGACAGGGGCATCAGCCCCAGCATTTT. The encoded protein is CASSHPARGQGHQPQHF.

This rearrangement joins TRBV27 to TRBJ2-3, with 8 bases that match TRBD2. The CDR3 has 17 amino acids. Germline assignment: CDR1 MNHEY and CDR2 SMNVEV (reference sequence). V lost 3 bases to trimming and J lost 1 base; unmatched junction nucleotides: 9. In nucleotides, the CDR3 is TGTGCCAGCAGTTTCCTTGCGGGGGGAATTCGCACAGATACGCAGTATTTT. Its protein is CASSFLAGGIRTDTQYF.

In DNA, the CDR3 is TGTGCCACCAGCAGAGATATCGGGTTTACGCAGTATTTT. It translates to CATSRDIGFTQYF. This chain connects TRBV15 to TRBJ2-3; the D is unclear. Between the trimmed V and J ends, which lost 0 bases and 8 bases, there was a span of 9 bases. CDR3 size: 13 residues. Germline V gene data show CDR1 as LNHNV and CDR2 as YYDKDF (reference sequence).

V is TRBV10-2 and J is TRBJ1-1; TRBD1 agrees at 7 bases. The V gene's germline CDR1 is WSHSY and CDR2 SAAADI. The CDR3 extends over 12 amino acids. V trimming: 6 bases; J trimming: 10 bases; junction bases outside the gene matches: 8. This CDR3 is CASRTDRDGAFF. In nucleotides, the CDR3 is TGCGCCAGCAGGACCGACAGGGACGGAGCTTTCTTT.

This clone has a handful of counts. This chain joins TRBV30 and TRBJ1-2; D is unresolved. CDR1 is GTSNPN, CDR2 SVGIG, per germline (reference sequence). V dropped 0 bases and J dropped 9 bases, with 20 bases sitting between them. The CDR3 has 15 amino acids. CDR3 nucleotide sequence: TGTGCCTGGAGTGTGGGTTCGACATCTTTTGTTCGCTACACCTTC. Residues: CAWSVGSTSFVRYTF.

The V and J genes are TRBV6-5 and TRBJ2-1; D call uncertain. In germline, CDR1 is MNHEY, CDR2 SVGAGI. Trimming removed 7 bases from V and 2 bases from J, with 9 bases in between. This CDR3 is built from 13 residues. CDR3 in amino acids: CASIGATYNEQFF. Written as DNA, the CDR3 is TGTGCCAGCATCGGAGCAACCTACAATGAGCAGTTCTTC.

The chain joins TRBV19 to TRBJ2-7; no clear D gene. The CDR3 extends over 13 amino acids. V lost 9 bases, J lost 3 bases, and 15 bases lay in between. Germline CDR1 is LNHDA and CDR2 is SQIVND (reference sequence). The CDR3 nucleotides read TGTGCCAGGTATCCAGGTGTCGGCTACGAGCAGTACTTC. The encoded protein is CARYPGVGYEQYF.

This chain joins TRBV6-4 and TRBJ1-4; possible D gene TRBD1, 5 bases. Germline CDR1 MRHNA, CDR2 SNTAGT. This CDR3 has 14 residues. V was clipped by 8 bases and J by 5 bases, with 15 bases between them. CDR3 nucleotides: TGTGCCAGCTCACCCGCCGGGGGGAATGAAAAACTGTTTTTT. Protein product: CASSPAGGNEKLFF.

As for this clone: This same CDR3 is encoded by further DNA sequences in the sample. J is TRBJ1-2 and V is TRBV7-9, with D hard to call. Trimming left V 1 base short and J 4 bases short, with 4 bases between. Germline V gene sequence: CDR1 SEHNR, CDR2 FQNEAQ (reference sequence). The CDR3 is 12 amino acids. The CDR3 region is CASSLDSYGYTF. Here the CDR3 DNA reads TGTGCCAGCAGCTTAGACAGCTATGGCTACACCTTC. Full variable domain (rest looked up from reference TRBV7-9 and TRBJ1-2): DTGVSQNPRHKITKRGQNVTFRCDPISEHNRLYWYRQTLGQGPEFLTYFQNEAQLEKSRLLSDRFSAERPKGSFSTLEIQRTEQGDSAMYLCASSLDSYGYTFGSGTRLTVV.

This clone was detected only once. The CDR3 reads CASSLERVDTEAFF. CDR3 in DNA: TGCGCCAGCAGCTTGGAGCGGGTAGACACTGAAGCTTTCTTT. The rearrangement uses TRBV5-1 and TRBJ1-1; D unclear. The CDR3 covers 14 residues. The V gene lost 0 bases and the J gene lost 3 bases, with 9 bases spanning the gap. CDR1 SGHRS and CDR2 YFSETQ come from the germline V gene.

The genes are TRBV5-1 and TRBJ2-3, with a tentative D call TRBD1 (5 bases). The CDR3 is 16 residues long. Trimming shortened V by 0 bases and J by 2 bases, and 13 bases separated the two germline ends. Germline V gene data show CDR1 as SGHRS and CDR2 as YFSETQ. In DNA form, the CDR3 reads TGCGCCAGCAGCTTGGAACCCCCTGGGGCCACAGATACGCAGTATTTT. This encodes CASSLEPPGATDTQYF.

The chain recombines TRBV30 with TRBJ2-7; D perhaps matches TRBD1 (5 bases). The CDR3 sequence is 15 residues long. V shed 0 bases and J shed 0 bases, with 12 bases lying between them. The germline V gene encodes CDR1 GTSNPN and CDR2 SVGIG (reference sequence). The CDR3 region is CAWSVRGSSSYEQYF. In DNA form, the CDR3 reads TGTGCCTGGAGTGTAAGGGGCTCGAGCTCCTACGAGCAGTACTTC.

This clone was recorded once. This chain uses TRBV15 with TRBJ1-3, with D hard to call. The CDR3 length is 16 residues. Germline CDR1 LNHNV, CDR2 YYDKDF (reference sequence). V was cut by 0 bases and J by 2 bases, with 11 bases left in between. CDR3 in amino acids: CATSRDRGFTGNTIYF. In nucleotides, the CDR3 is TGTGCCACCAGCAGAGATAGAGGATTTACTGGAAACACCATATATTTT.

The sample holds a few counts of this clone. The CDR3 loop is CASALPGGSRNTEAFF. CDR3 sequence (DNA): TGTGCTAGTGCCCTTCCGGGGGGCTCACGGAACACTGAAGCTTTCTTT. V usage is TRBV12-5 and J usage is TRBJ1-1; perhaps TRBD1 as D (6 bases). V gave up 7 bases and J gave up 1 base, with 19 bases separating them. Germline V gene data show CDR1 as LGHNT and CDR2 as FRNRAP. The CDR3 contains 16 residues.

This rearrangement joins TRBV15 to TRBJ2-1, with 13 bases that match TRBD2. Germline CDR1 and CDR2: LNHNV and YYDKDF (reference sequence). After removal of 8 bases from V and 8 bases from J, the junction contained 3 bases not matched to a gene. The CDR3 has 13 residues. The CDR3 protein is CATRTSGGDEQFF. The CDR3 DNA is TGTGCCACCCGGACTAGCGGGGGCGATGAGCAGTTCTTC.

For this clone: The same CDR3 arises from other DNA sequences in this sample as well. The CDR3 reads CASSLAPAGAGETQYF. DNA for the CDR3: TGCGCCAGCAGCTTGGCCCCAGCGGGGGCGGGAGAGACCCAGTACTTC. The chain combines TRBV5-1 with TRBJ2-5; TRBD2 aligns across 8 bases. The CDR3 runs to 16 residues. Germline CDR1 SGHRS, CDR2 YFSETQ. V dropped 0 bases and J dropped 4; count of bases not matched to a gene: 8.

J is TRBJ1-1 and V is TRBV7-3; D is ambiguous. V dropped 5 bases and J dropped 2 bases, with 12 bases sitting between them. This CDR3 spans 14 amino acids. The germline V gene has CDR1 SGHTA and CDR2 FQGTGA. CDR3 loop: CASSPGEGNTEAFF. CDR3 bases: TGTGCCAGCAGCCCCGGGGAGGGTAACACTGAAGCTTTCTTT.

V is TRBV3-1 (or the pseudogene TRBV3-2) and J is TRBJ1-2, with D possibly TRBD1 on 6 matching bases. Germline lookup yields CDR1 LGHDT and CDR2 YNNKEL (reference sequence). This CDR3 is built from 12 residues. V lost 8 bases to trimming and J lost 6 bases, with 13 bases between them. The CDR3 DNA reads as TGTGCCAGCGGACCTGGGGGCCATGGCTACACCTTC. Translation gives CASGPGGHGYTF.

The CDR3 nucleotides are TGTGCCTGGAGTGCCCAGCGTAATGAAAAACTGTTTTTT. Its translation is CAWSAQRNEKLFF. The genes are TRBV30 and TRBJ1-4; D gene uncertain. This CDR3 has 13 amino acids. CDR1 and CDR2 (germline): GTSNPN, SVGIG (reference sequence). The V end lost 1 base, the J end lost 4 bases, and 7 bases lay between the germline ends.

V gene TRBV4-3 combines with J gene TRBJ2-3, with 13 bases that match TRBD2. The germline gives CDR1 LGHNA, CDR2 YSLEER. The CDR3 length is 16 residues. Unmatched junction bases numbered 5, after V lost 5 bases and J lost 3 bases. DNA for the CDR3: TGCGCCAGCAGCGAGGGACTAGCGGGGATGACAGATACGCAGTATTTT. Residues: CASSEGLAGMTDTQYF.

The chain carries TRBV19 and TRBJ2-7, with a weak D call TRBD2 (7 bases). V lost 4 bases and J 2 bases, leaving 15 bases between the germline ends. This CDR3 is built from 15 residues. Germline CDR1 is LNHDA and CDR2 is SQIVND (reference sequence). This CDR3 is CASSTPGGRAYEQYF. DNA for the CDR3: TGTGCCAGTAGTACCCCCGGGGGGCGCGCCTACGAGCAGTACTTC.